Listed here is a single T cell receptor (beta chain). With 1 base removed from V and 6 bases from J, the gap between germline ends came to 10 bases. This CDR3 is 14 amino acids long. CDR1 and CDR2 from the germline V gene are SGDLS and YYNGEE. These data are taken from a study of siplizumab effects on memory and regulatory T cells. Clones were read by immunoSEQ multiplex PCR, and TCRdb kept only the in-frame ones, dropping some. The sample carries 85,000 to 130,000 clones, about 90% recorded once. The V gene is TRBV9, the J gene TRBJ2-2; perhaps TRBD1 as D (5 bases). The source of this sequence is a human donor in good health. Some clones in this sample may be carry-over from other donors' samples. Sequencing was done on a sample of CD4+ T cells sorted from blood. CDR3: CASSVQGYPGELFF. The CDR3 bases are TGTGCCAGCAGCGTACAGGGTTATCCCGGGGAGCTGTTTTTT. Based on the CDR3 plus reference TRBV9 and TRBJ2-2, the full variable domain is DSGVTQTPKHLITATGQRVTLRCSPRSGDLSVYWYQQSLDQGLQFLIQYYNGEERAKGNILERFSAQQFPDLHSELNLSSLELGDSALYFCASSVQGYPGELFFGEGSRLTVL.